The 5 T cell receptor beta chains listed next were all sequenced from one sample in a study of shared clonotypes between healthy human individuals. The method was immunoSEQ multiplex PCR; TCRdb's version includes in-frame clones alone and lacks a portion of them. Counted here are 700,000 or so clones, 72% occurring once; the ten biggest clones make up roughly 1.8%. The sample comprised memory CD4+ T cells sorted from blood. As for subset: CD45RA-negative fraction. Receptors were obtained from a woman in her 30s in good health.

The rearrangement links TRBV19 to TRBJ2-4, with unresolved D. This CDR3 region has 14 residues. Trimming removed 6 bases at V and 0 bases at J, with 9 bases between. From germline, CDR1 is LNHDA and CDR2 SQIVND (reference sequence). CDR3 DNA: TGTGCCAGTAGCCGCCAGCTAGCCAAAAACATTCAGTACTTC. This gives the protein CASSRQLAKNIQYF.

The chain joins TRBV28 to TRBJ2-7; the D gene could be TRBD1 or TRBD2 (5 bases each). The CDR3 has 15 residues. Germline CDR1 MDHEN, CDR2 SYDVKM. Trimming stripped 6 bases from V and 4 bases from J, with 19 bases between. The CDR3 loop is CASRPGGWGLYEQYF. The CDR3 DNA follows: TGTGCCAGCAGGCCAGGCGGGTGGGGCCTATACGAGCAGTACTTC.

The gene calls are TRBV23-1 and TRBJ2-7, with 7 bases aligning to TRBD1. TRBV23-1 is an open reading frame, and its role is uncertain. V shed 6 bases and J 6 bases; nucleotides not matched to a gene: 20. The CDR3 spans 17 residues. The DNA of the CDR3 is TGCGCCAGCAGCCCTAGTTCGGCCCGACAGGGAAGGGGCGAGCAGTACTTC. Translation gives CASSPSSARQGRGEQYF.

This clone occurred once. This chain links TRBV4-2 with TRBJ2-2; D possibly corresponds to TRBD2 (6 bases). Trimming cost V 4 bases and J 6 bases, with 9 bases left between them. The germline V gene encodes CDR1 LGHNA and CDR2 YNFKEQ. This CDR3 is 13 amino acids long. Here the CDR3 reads CASSRGEAGELFF. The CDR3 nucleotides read TGTGCCAGCAGCCGGGGGGAGGCCGGGGAGCTGTTTTTT.

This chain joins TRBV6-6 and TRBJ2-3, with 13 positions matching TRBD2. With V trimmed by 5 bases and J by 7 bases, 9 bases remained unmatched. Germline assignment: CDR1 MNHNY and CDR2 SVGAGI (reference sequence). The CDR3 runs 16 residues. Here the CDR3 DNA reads TGTGCCAGCAGTACGGGGACTAGCGGGATGAAGTATACGCAGTATTTT. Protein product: CASSTGTSGMKYTQYF.